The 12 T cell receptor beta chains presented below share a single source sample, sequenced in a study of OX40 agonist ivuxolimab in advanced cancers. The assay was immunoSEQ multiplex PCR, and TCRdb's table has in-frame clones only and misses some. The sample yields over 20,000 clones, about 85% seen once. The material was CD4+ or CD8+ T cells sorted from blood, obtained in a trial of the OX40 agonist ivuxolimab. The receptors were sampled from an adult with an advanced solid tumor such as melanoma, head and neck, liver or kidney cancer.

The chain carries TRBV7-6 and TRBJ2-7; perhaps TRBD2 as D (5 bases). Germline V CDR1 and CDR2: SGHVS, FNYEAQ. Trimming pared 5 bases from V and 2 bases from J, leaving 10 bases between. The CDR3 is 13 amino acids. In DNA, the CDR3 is TGTGCCAGCAGCGCCTCACTAGCCTACGAGCAGTACTTC. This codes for CASSASLAYEQYF. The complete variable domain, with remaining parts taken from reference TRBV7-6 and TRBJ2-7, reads GAGVSQSPRYKVTKRGQDVALRCDPISGHVSLYWYRQALGQGPEFLTYFNYEAQQDKSGLPNDRFSAERPEGSISTLTIQRTEQRDSAMYRCASSASLAYEQYFGPGTRLTVT.

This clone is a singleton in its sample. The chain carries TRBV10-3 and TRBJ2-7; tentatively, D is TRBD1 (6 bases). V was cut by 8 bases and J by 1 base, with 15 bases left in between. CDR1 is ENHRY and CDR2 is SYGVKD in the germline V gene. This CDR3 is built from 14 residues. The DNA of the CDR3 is TGTGCCATCGGAAAACGGGACACTTCCTACGAGCAGTACTTC. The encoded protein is CAIGKRDTSYEQYF.

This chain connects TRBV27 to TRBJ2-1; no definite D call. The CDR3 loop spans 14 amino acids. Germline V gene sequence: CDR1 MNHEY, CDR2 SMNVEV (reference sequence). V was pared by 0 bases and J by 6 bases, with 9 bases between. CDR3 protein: CASSLSGPANEQFF. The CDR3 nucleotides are TGTGCCAGCAGTTTATCGGGCCCGGCCAATGAGCAGTTCTTC.

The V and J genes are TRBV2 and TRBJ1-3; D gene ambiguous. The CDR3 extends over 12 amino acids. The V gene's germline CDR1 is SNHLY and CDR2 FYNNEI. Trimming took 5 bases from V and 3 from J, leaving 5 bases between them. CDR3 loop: CASSLYGNTIYF. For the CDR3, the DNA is TGTGCCAGCAGTCTGTATGGAAACACCATATATTTT.

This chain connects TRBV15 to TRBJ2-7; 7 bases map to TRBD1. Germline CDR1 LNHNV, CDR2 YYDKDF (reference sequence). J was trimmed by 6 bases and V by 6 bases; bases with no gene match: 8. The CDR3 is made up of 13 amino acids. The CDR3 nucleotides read TGTGCCACCAGTCCCCACGACAGGGTCGAGCAGTACTTC. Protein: CATSPHDRVEQYF.

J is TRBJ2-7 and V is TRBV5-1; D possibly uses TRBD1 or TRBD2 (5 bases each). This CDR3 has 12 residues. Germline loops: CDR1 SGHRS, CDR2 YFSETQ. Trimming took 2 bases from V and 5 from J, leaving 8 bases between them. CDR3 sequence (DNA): TGCGCCAGCAGCTTCCAGGGACACGAGCAGTACTTC. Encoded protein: CASSFQGHEQYF.

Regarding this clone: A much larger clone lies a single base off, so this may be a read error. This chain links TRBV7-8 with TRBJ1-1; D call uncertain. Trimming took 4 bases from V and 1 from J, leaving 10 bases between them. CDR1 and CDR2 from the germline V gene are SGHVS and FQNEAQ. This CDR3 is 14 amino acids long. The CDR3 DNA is TGTGCCAGCAGCTCTGGGGAGACGAACACTGAAGCTTTCTTT. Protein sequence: CASSSGETNTEAFF.

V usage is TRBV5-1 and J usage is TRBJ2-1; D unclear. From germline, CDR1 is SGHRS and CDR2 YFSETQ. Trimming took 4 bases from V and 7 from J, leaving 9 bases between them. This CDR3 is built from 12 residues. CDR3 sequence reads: CASSAAGNEQFF. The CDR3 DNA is TGCGCCAGCAGCGCCGCTGGAAATGAGCAGTTCTTC.

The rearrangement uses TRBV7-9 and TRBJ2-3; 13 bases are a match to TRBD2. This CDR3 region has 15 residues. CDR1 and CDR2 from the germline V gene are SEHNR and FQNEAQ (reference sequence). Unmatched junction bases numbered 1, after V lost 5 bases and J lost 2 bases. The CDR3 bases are TGTGCCAGCAGCGGGACTAGCGGGACCACAGATACGCAGTATTTT. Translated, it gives CASSGTSGTTDTQYF.

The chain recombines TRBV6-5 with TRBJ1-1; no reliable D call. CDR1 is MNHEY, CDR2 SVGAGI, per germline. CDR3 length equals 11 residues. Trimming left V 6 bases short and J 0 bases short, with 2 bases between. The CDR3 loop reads CASSMNTEAFF. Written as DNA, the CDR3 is TGTGCCAGCAGCATGAACACTGAAGCTTTCTTT.

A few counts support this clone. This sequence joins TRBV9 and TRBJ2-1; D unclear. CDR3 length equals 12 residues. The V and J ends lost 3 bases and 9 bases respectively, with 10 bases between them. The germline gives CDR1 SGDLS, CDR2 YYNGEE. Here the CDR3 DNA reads TGTGCCAGCAGCGGCTCAAGTGTTGAGCAGTTCTTC. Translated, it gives CASSGSSVEQFF.

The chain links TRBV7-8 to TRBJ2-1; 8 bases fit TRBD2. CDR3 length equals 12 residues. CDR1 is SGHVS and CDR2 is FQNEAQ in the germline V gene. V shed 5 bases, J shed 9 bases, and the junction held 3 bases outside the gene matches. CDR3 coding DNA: TGTGCCAGCAGCCCGGGAGGGATTGAGCAGTTCTTC. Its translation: CASSPGGIEQFF.